Listed below are T cell receptor beta chains from one sample, sequenced in a study of blood T cell repertoires in COVID-19. Assay used: immunoSEQ multiplex PCR; TCRdb lists only in-frame clones, some missing. This sample has around 200,000 clones, with less than 90% found just once. Sequenced: PBMCs or T cells enriched from blood (not recorded which). These receptors were collected from a woman in her forties or fifties in a cohort exposed to, infected with or recovered from COVID-19 (not recorded which). The conserved cysteine and the conserved F or W are not part of the CDR3 here. Fields, in order: J gene, V gene, clone size, CDR3 protein. The size of a clone is reported for some rows only, either as once, few or many, or as a class for expanded clones.

>TRBJ1-2|TRBV28|.
ASSQTGGYYGYT
>TRBJ2-1|TRBV7-3|.
ASSLNLAGGLQEQF
>TRBJ1-1|TRBV5-5|.
ASSWGTGDDTEAF
>TRBJ1-6|TRBV25-1|once
ASSETGLYNSPLH
>TRBJ1-1|TRBV20-1|.
SASPGGEETEAF
>TRBJ1-2|TRBV4-1|.
ASSHVRGKEGHGYT
>TRBJ1-2|TRBV19|once
ASRLLSGYGYT
>TRBJ2-3|TRBV6-5|.
ASSKRQGTDTQY
>TRBJ2-3|TRBV28|.
ASSLRESTDTQY
>TRBJ1-2|TRBV19|.
ASSGQNYGYT
>TRBJ2-2|TRBV24-1|.
ATSPSGQKNTGELF
>TRBJ1-2|TRBV29-1|once
SVPRTGGDYGYT
>TRBJ2-3|TRBV4-3|.
ASSLARQGRRADTQY
>TRBJ2-1|TRBV5-1|.
ASSSQGGNEQF
>TRBJ2-7|TRBV28|.
ASTLLGHWY
>TRBJ2-2|TRBV7-8|.
ASSLKRGFDTGELF
>TRBJ2-5|TRBV5-1|once
ASSLDPGSQETQY
>TRBJ1-2|TRBV23-1|.
ASRPGTDYGYT
>TRBJ1-2|TRBV29-1|.
SVGDRGRAGYT
>TRBJ1-1|TRBV5-1|.
ASSFDTNTEAF
>TRBJ2-1|TRBV2|.
ASSAVNEQF
>TRBJ1-3|TRBV7-6|.
ASSLQPRGGSSGNTIY
>TRBJ1-4|TRBV3-1/TRBV3-2|.
ASSHHGTGEKLF